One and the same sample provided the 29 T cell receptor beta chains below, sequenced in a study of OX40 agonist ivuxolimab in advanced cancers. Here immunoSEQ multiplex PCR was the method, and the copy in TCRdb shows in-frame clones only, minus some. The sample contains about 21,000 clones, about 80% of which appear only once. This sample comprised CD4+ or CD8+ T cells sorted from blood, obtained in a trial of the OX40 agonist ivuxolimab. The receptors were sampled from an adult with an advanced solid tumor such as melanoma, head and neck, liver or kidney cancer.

For the CDR3, the DNA is TGTGCCAGCAGCTCAAGGGTGGGGCCCGGGGCCAACGTCCTGACTTTC. Its translation is CASSSRVGPGANVLTF. V and J are TRBV7-7 and TRBJ2-6, with D perhaps TRBD1 (5 bases). There are 16 residues in the CDR3. Germline V gene lookup returns CDR1 SSHAT and CDR2 FNYEAQ (reference sequence). Between the trimmed V and J ends, which lost 4 bases and 4 bases, there was a span of 14 bases.

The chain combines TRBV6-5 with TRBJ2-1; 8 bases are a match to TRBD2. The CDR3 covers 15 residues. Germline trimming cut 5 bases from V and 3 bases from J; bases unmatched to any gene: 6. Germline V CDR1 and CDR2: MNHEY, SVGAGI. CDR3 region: CASSKTSGGYNEQFF. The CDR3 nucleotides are TGTGCCAGCAGTAAAACTAGCGGAGGCTACAATGAGCAGTTCTTC.

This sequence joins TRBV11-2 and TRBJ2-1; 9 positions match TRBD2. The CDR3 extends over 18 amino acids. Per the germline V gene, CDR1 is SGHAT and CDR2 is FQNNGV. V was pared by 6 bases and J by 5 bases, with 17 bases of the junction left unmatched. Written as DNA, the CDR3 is TGTGCCAGCAGTTCCTTGGCGGGTAGCGGGAGAAACCACAATGAGCAGTTCTTC. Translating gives CASSSLAGSGRNHNEQFF.

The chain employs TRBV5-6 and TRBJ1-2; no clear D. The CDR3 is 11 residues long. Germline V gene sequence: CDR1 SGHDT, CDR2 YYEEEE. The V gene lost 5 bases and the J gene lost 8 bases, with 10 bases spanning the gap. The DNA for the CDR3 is TGTGCCAGCAGACAAATGGGGGGCTACACCTTC. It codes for CASRQMGGYTF.

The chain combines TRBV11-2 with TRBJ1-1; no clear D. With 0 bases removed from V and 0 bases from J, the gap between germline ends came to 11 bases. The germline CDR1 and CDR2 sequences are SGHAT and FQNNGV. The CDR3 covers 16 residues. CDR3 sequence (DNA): TGTGCCAGCAGCTTAGAGCCGCAACACATGAACACTGAAGCTTTCTTT. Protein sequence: CASSLEPQHMNTEAFF.

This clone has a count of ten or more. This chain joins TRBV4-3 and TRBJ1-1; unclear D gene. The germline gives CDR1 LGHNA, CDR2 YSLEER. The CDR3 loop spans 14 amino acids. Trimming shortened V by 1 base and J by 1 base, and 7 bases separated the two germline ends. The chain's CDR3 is CASSQARTNTEAFF. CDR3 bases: TGCGCCAGCAGCCAAGCCAGGACGAACACTGAAGCTTTCTTT.

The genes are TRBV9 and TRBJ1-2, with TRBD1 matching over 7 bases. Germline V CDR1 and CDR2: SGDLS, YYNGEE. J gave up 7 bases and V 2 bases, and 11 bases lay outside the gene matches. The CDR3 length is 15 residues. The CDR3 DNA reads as TGTGCCAGCAGCGTCGAAGACAGGGTATATTCTGGCTACACCTTC. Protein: CASSVEDRVYSGYTF.

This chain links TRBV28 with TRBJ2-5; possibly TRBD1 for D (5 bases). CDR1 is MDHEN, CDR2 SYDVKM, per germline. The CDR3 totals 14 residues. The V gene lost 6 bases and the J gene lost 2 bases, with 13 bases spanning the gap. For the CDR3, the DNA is TGTGCCAGCAGCGCTCGACAGACACAAGAGACCCAGTACTTC. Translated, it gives CASSARQTQETQYF.

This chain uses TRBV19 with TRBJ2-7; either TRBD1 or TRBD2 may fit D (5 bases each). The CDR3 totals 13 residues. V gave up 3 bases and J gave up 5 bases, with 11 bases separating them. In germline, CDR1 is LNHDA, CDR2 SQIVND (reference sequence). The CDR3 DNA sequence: TGTGCCAGTAGTATTTTGGGGGAAGACGAGCAGTACTTC. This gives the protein CASSILGEDEQYF.

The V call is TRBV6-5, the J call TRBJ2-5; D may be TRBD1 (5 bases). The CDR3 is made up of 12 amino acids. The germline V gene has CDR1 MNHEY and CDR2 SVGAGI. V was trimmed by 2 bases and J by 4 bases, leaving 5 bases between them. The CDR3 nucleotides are TGTGCCAGCAGTTACGGGGCAGAGACCCAGTACTTC. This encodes CASSYGAETQYF.

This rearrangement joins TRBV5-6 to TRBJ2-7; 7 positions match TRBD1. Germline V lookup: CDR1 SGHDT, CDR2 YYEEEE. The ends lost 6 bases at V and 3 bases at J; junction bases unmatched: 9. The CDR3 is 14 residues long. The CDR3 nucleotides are TGTGCCAGCACCCTTGGGGACAGCATCTACGAGCAGTACTTC. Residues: CASTLGDSIYEQYF.

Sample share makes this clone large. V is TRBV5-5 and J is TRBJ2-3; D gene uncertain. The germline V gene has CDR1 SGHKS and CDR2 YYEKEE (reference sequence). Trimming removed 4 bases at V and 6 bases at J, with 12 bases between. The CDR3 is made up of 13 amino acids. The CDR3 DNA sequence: TGTGCCAGCAGCCACCCGACCGGGGATACGCAGTATTTT. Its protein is CASSHPTGDTQYF.

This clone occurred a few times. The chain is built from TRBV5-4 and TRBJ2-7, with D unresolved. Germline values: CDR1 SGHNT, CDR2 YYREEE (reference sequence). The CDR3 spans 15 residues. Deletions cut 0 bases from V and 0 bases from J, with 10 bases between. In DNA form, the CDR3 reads TGTGCCAGCAGCTTGGGTGCGGACCACTCCTACGAGCAGTACTTC. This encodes CASSLGADHSYEQYF.

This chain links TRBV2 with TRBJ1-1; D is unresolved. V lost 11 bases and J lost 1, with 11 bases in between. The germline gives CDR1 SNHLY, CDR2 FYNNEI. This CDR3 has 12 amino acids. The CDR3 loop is CAGKGENTEAFF. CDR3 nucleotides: TGTGCCGGAAAAGGAGAGAACACTGAAGCTTTCTTT.

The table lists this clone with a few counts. DNA for the CDR3: TGCAGCGTCCCAGGGGGCCAGGGGGCGGTGAACACTGAAGCTTTCTTT. Translating it yields CSVPGGQGAVNTEAFF. This chain connects TRBV29-1 to TRBJ1-1; TRBD1 matches at 8 bases. V shed 6 bases and J 0 bases; nucleotides not matched to a gene: 12. The CDR3 is 16 amino acids. Germline V gives CDR1 SQVTM, CDR2 ANQGSEA.

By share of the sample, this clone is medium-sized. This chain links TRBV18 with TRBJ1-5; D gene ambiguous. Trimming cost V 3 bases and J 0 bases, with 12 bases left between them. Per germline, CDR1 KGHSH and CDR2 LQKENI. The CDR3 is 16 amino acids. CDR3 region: CASSPGDPISNQPQHF. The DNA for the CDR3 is TGTGCCAGCTCACCCGGAGACCCTATTAGCAATCAGCCCCAGCATTTT.

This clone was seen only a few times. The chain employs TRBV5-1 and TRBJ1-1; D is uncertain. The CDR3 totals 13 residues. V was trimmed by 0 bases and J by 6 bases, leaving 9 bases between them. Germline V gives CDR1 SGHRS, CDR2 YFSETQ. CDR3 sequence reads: CASSLEGSPEAFF. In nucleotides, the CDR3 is TGCGCCAGCAGCTTGGAGGGAAGCCCTGAAGCTTTCTTT.

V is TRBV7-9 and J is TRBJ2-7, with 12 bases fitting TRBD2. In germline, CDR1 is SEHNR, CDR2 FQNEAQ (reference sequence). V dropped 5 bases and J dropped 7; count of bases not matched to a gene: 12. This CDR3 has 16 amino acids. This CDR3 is CASSRGLAGPVQEQYF. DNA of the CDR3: TGTGCCAGCAGCCGCGGACTAGCGGGGCCGGTGCAGGAGCAGTACTTC.

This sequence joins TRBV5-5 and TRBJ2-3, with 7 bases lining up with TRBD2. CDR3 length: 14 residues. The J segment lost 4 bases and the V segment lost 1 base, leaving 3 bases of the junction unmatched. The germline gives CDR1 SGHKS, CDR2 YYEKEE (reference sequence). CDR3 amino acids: CASSLLGGADTQYF. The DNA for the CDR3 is TGTGCCAGCAGCTTGCTGGGGGGGGCAGATACGCAGTATTTT.

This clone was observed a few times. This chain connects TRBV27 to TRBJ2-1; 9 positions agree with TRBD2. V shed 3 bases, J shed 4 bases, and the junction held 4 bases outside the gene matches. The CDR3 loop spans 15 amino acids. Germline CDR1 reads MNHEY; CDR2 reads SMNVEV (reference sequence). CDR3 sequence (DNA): TGTGCCAGCAGTTTCTCTAGCGGGGTATACAATGAGCAGTTCTTC. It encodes CASSFSSGVYNEQFF.

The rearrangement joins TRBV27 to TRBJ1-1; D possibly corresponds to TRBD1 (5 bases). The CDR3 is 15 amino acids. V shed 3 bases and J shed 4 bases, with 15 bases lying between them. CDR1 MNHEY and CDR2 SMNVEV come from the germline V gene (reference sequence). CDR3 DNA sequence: TGTGCCAGCAGTTTGGATCGGGGCCTGGGCACTGAAGCTTTCTTT. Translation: CASSLDRGLGTEAFF.

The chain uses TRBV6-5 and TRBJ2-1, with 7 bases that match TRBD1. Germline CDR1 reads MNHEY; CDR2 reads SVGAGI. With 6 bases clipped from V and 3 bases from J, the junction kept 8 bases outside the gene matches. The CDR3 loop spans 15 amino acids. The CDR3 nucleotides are TGTGCCAGCAGCCTGACAGGGAGCCTCTACAATGAGCAGTTCTTC. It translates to CASSLTGSLYNEQFF.

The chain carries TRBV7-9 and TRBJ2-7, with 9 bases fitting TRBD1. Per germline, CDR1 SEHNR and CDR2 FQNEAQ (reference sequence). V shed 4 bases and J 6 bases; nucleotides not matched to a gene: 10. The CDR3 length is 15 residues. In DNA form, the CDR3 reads TGTGCCAGCAGCTCCCGGGACAGGGCTTTGGCCGAGCAGTACTTC. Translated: CASSSRDRALAEQYF.

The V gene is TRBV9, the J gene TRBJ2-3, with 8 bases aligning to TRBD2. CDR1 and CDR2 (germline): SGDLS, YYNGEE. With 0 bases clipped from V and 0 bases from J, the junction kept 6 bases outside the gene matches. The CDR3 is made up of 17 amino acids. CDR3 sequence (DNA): TGTGCCAGCAGCGTAGATGGCGGGGGGATGAGCACAGATACGCAGTATTTT. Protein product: CASSVDGGGMSTDTQYF.

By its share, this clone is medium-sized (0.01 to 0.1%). CDR3 loop: CASSFSFYEQYF. For the CDR3, the DNA is TGTGCCAGCAGCTTTTCCTTCTACGAGCAGTACTTC. The chain employs TRBV7-9 and TRBJ2-7; D not certain. Deletions cut 3 bases from V and 3 bases from J, with 6 bases between. Germline-derived CDR1 and CDR2 are SEHNR and FQNEAQ (reference sequence). The CDR3 sequence is 12 residues long.

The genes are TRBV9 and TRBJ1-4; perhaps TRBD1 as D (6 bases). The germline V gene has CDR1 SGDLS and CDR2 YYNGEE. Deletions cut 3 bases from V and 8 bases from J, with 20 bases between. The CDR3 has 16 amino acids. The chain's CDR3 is CASSAPQGIGGEKLFF. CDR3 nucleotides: TGTGCCAGCAGCGCCCCTCAGGGGATAGGAGGAGAAAAACTGTTTTTT.

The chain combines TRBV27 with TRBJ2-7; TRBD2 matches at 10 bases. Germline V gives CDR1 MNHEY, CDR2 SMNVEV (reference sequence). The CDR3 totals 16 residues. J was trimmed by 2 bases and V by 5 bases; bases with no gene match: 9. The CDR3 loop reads CASSDLRTSGTYEQYF. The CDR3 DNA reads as TGTGCCAGCAGTGACCTCCGGACTAGCGGAACCTACGAGCAGTACTTC.

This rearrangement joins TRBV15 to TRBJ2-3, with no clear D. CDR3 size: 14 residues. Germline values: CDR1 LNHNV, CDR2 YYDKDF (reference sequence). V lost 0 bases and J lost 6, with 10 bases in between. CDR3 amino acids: CATSRDSGPDTQYF. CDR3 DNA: TGTGCCACCAGCAGAGATTCCGGGCCCGATACGCAGTATTTT.

Here the CDR3 reads CATSRDWDSRGAQYF. The CDR3 nucleotides are TGTGCCACCAGCAGAGATTGGGACAGTCGGGGAGCCCAGTACTTC. V is TRBV15 and J is TRBJ2-5; 7 positions match TRBD1. This CDR3 has 15 residues. The germline CDR1 and CDR2 sequences are LNHNV and YYDKDF (reference sequence). Unmatched junction bases numbered 10, after V lost 0 bases and J lost 9 bases.